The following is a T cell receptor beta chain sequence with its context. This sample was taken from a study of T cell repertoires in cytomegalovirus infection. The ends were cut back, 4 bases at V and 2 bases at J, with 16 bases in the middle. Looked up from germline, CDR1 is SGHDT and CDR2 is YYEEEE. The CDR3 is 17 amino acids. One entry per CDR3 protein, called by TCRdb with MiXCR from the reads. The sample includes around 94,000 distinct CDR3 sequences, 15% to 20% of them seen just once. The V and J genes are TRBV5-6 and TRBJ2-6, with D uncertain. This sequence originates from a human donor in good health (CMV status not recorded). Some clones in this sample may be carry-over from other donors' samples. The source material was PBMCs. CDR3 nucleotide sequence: TGTGCCAGCAGCCCAACAGAACGAACTACTGGGGCCAACGTCCTGACTTTC. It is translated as CASSPTERTTGANVLTF.